The rows below give T cell receptor beta chains drawn from one sample of a study of blood T cell repertoires in COVID-19. Data came from immunoSEQ multiplex PCR; TCRdb stores just in-frame clones and leaves some out. The sample has about 81,000 clones, approximately 78% seen once. The sequenced sample was peripheral blood. Receptors originate from a man in his 60s with acute or convalescent COVID-19. The CDR3 runs from the conserved cysteine through the conserved F or W. D genes are given only for firm matches. Rows may omit the clone size; those that give it use once, few, many or a size class.

v_call	clone_size	j_call	d_call	cdr3_aa	cdr3_nt
TRBV18	NA	TRBJ2-5	NA	CASSLLPEYQETQYF	TGTGCCAGCTCACTACTACCCGAGTACCAAGAGACCCAGTACTTC
TRBV12-3/TRBV12-4	NA	TRBJ1-1	NA	CASSPQGGSEAFF	TGTGCCAGCAGCCCCCAAGGGGGTAGTGAAGCTTTCTTT
TRBV3-1/TRBV3-2	NA	TRBJ2-3	NA	CASSLNLADTQYF	TGTGCCAGCAGCCTCAATCTAGCAGATACGCAGTATTTT
TRBV25-1	NA	TRBJ1-3	NA	CASSNGVGNTIYF	TGTGCCAGCAGTAACGGGGTCGGAAACACCATATATTTT
TRBV6-6	NA	TRBJ1-2	TRBD1	CASNKATGGFGYTF	TGTGCCAGCAACAAGGCGACAGGGGGATTTGGCTACACCTTC
TRBV24-1	NA	TRBJ2-1	TRBD2	CATSDPGAGKGEQFF	TGTGCCACCAGTGATCCGGGAGCGGGGAAGGGTGAGCAGTTCTTC
TRBV27	once	TRBJ2-5	TRBD2	CASSFLGLAGGQETQYF	TGTGCCAGCAGTTTCTTGGGACTAGCGGGAGGGCAAGAGACCCAGTACTTC
TRBV20-1	NA	TRBJ2-3	NA	CSATGTDTQYF	TGCAGTGCTACAGGCACAGATACGCAGTATTTT
TRBV30	NA	TRBJ1-5	TRBD1	CAWSRQGYQPQHF	TGTGCCTGGAGTCGACAGGGTTATCAGCCCCAGCATTTT
TRBV14	NA	TRBJ2-2	NA	CASSQVLFGELFF	TGTGCCAGCAGCCAAGTCCTTTTCGGGGAGCTGTTTTTT
TRBV2	NA	TRBJ1-5	NA	CASSEGASNQPQHF	TGTGCCAGCAGTGAAGGAGCCAGCAATCAGCCCCAGCATTTT
TRBV10-2	NA	TRBJ2-5	NA	CASTLSGSETQYF	TGCGCCAGCACCCTGTCCGGGAGTGAGACCCAGTACTTC
TRBV9	NA	TRBJ2-1	NA	CASSVGTLYNEQFF	TGTGCCAGCAGCGTCGGGACTCTATACAATGAGCAGTTCTTC
TRBV12-3/TRBV12-4	NA	TRBJ2-7	TRBD1	CASSWTGYYEQYF	TGTGCCAGCAGCTGGACAGGGTACTACGAGCAGTACTTC
TRBV24-1	NA	TRBJ2-1	NA	CATSETGHNNEQFF	TGTGCCACCAGTGAGACTGGACACAACAATGAGCAGTTCTTC
TRBV5-4	NA	TRBJ2-1	TRBD1	CASSLQGAIDEQFF	TGTGCCAGCAGCCTACAGGGGGCGATCGATGAGCAGTTCTTC
TRBV7-9	NA	TRBJ1-6	TRBD1	CASSLMKGQGHSPLHF	TGTGCCAGCAGCTTAATGAAGGGACAGGGCCATTCACCCCTCCACTTT
TRBV19	NA	TRBJ2-7	NA	CASSIAGAVYEQYF	TGTGCCAGTAGTATTGCGGGGGCGGTCTACGAGCAGTACTTC
TRBV10-3	NA	TRBJ2-7	NA	CAISGGEEGNSYEQYF	TGTGCCATCAGTGGGGGGGAGGAGGGTAACTCCTACGAGCAGTACTTC
TRBV5-8	few	TRBJ2-4	TRBD2	CASSPEPGLARTNIQYF	TGTGCCAGCAGCCCGGAACCGGGACTAGCTCGTACAAACATTCAGTACTTC
TRBV10-3	NA	TRBJ1-6	TRBD1	CAIRGGSNSPLHF	TGTGCCATCAGAGGGGGCTCTAATTCACCCCTCCACTTT
TRBV9	once	TRBJ1-1	NA	CASSELRGYTEAFF	TGTGCCAGCAGCGAACTCAGGGGATACACTGAAGCTTTCTTT
TRBV7-3	once	TRBJ1-1	NA	CASSPVGGTEAFF	TGTGCCAGCAGTCCTGTCGGGGGCACTGAAGCTTTCTTT